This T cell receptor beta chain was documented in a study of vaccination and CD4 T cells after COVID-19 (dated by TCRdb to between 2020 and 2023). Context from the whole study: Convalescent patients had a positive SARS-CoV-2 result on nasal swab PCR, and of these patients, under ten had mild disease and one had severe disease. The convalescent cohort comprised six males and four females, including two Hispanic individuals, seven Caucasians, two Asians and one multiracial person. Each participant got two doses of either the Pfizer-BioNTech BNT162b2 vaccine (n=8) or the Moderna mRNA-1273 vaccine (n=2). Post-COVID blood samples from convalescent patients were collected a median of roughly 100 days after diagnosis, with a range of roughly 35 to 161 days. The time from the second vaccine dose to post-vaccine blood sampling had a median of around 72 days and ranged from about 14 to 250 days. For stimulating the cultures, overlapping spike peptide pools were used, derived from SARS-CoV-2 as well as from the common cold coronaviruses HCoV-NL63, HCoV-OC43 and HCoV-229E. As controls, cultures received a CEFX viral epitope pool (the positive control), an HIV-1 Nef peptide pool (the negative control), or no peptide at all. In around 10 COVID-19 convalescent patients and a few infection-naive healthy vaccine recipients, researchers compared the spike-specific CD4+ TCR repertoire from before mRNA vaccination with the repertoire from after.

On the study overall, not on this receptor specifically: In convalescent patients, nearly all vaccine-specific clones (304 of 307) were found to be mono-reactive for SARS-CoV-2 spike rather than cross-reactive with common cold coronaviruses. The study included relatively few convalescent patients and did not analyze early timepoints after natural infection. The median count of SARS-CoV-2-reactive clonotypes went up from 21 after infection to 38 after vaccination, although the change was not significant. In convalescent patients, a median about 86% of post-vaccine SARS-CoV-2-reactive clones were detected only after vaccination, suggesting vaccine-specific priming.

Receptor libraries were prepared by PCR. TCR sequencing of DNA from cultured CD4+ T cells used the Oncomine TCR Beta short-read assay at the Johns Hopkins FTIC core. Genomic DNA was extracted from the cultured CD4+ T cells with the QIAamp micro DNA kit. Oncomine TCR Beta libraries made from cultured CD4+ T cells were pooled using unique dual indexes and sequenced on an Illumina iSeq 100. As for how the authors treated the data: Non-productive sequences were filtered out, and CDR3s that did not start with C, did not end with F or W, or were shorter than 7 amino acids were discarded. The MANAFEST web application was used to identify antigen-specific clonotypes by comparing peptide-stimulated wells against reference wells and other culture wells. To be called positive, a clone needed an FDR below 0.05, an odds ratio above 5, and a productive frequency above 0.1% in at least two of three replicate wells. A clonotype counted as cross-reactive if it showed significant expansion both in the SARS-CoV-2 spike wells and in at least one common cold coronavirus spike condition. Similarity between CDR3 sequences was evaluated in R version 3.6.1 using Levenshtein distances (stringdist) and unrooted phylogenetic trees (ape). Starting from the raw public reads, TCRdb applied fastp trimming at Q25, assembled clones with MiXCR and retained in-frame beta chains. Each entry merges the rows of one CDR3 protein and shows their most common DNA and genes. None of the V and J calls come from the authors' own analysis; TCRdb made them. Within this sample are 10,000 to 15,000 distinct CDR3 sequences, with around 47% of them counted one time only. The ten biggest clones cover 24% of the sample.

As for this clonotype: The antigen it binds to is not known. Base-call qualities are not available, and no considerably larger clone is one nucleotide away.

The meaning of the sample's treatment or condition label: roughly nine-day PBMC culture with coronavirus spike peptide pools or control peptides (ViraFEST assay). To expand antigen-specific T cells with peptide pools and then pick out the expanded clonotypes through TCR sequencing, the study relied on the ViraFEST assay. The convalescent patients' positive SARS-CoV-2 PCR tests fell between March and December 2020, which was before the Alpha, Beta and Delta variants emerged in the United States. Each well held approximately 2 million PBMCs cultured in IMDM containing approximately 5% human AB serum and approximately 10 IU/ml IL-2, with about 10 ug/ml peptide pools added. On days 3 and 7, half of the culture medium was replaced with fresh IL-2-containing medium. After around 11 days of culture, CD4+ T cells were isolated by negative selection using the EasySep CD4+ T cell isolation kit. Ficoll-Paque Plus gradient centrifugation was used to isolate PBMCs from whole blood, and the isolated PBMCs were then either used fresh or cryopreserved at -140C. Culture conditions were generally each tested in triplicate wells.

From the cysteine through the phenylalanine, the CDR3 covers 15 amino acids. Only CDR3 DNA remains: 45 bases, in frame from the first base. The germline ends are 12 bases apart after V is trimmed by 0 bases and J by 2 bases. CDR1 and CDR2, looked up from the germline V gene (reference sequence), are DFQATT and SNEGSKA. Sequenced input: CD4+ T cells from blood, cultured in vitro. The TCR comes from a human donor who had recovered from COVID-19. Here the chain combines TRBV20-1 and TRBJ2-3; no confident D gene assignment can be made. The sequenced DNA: TGCAGTGCTAGAGAGCTCGGTTCGAACACAGATACGCAGTATTTT. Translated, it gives CSARELGSNTDTQYF.